The 32 T cell receptor beta chains presented below share a single source sample, sequenced in a study of T cell changes during pregnancy in multiple sclerosis. Measured with immunoSEQ multiplex PCR; TCRdb has only the in-frame clones, and not every one. The sample contains about 75,000 clones, 70% to 90% of which appear only once. The sample consisted of peripheral blood, taken in the first trimester of pregnancy. Receptor source: a female donor in good health, enrolled as a control in a pregnancy study.

This clone showed up just a few times. The chain recombines TRBV19 with TRBJ2-1; 10 bases are shared with TRBD2. The CDR3 runs to 15 residues. The ends lost 5 bases at V and 4 bases at J; junction bases unmatched: 5. CDR1 is LNHDA, CDR2 SQIVND, per germline (reference sequence). The CDR3 DNA reads as TGTGCCAGTAGTCGTACTAGCGGGGATTACAATGAGCAGTTCTTC. This codes for CASSRTSGDYNEQFF.

The chain employs TRBV2 and TRBJ1-2; D might be TRBD1 (6 bases). The CDR3 has 13 amino acids. CDR1 SNHLY and CDR2 FYNNEI come from the germline V gene. V was clipped by 4 bases and J by 5 bases, with 11 bases between them. The CDR3 here is CASSVRQGYGYTF. The CDR3 DNA sequence: TGTGCCAGCAGTGTCAGGCAGGGGTATGGCTACACCTTC.

This clone was found a few times. The chain joins TRBV5-1 to TRBJ1-3, with 10 bases lining up with TRBD1. CDR3 length: 12 amino acids. CDR1 and CDR2 from the germline V gene are SGHRS and YFSETQ. J was trimmed by 8 bases and V by 7 bases; bases with no gene match: 3. The CDR3 reads CASGTGADTIYF. Here the CDR3 DNA reads TGCGCCAGCGGGACAGGGGCAGACACCATATATTTT.

There are a few counts of this clone. The rearrangement uses TRBV9 and TRBJ2-2; D remains ambiguous. Trimming took off 0 bases at V and 5 bases at J, with 8 bases between the two ends. The CDR3 is made up of 14 amino acids. In germline, CDR1 is SGDLS, CDR2 YYNGEE. The CDR3 loop reads CASSVGPLTGELFF. The CDR3 DNA sequence: TGTGCCAGCAGCGTAGGTCCCTTAACCGGGGAGCTGTTTTTT. Combining the CDR3 with reference TRBV9 and TRBJ2-2 gives the whole variable domain DSGVTQTPKHLITATGQRVTLRCSPRSGDLSVYWYQQSLDQGLQFLIQYYNGEERAKGNILERFSAQQFPDLHSELNLSSLELGDSALYFCASSVGPLTGELFFGEGSRLTVL.

The J gene is TRBJ2-2, the V gene TRBV19; the match to TRBD1 covers 10 bases. From germline, CDR1 is LNHDA and CDR2 SQIVND (reference sequence). This CDR3 contains 15 residues. V lost 7 bases and J lost 5; bases outside the gene matches: 7. The CDR3 DNA reads TGTGCCAGTACTAGACAGGGGGCGTTGACCGGGGAGCTGTTTTTT. It yields the protein CASTRQGALTGELFF.

The CDR3 here is CATSRATGGAATIYF. CDR3 coding DNA: TGTGCCACCAGCAGGGCTACAGGGGGCGCGGCCACCATATATTTT. The chain combines TRBV15 with TRBJ1-3; 9 bases agree with TRBD1. V gave up 3 bases and J gave up 9 bases; unmatched junction bases: 9. CDR1 and CDR2 (germline): LNHNV, YYDKDF (reference sequence). The CDR3 length is 15 residues. Looking up the rest from reference TRBV15 and TRBJ1-3 gives the full variable domain: DAMVIQNPRYQVTQFGKPVTLSCSQTLNHNVMYWYQQKSSQAPKLLFHYYDKDFNNEADTPDNFQSRRPNTSFCFLDIRSPGLGDTAMYLCATSRATGGAATIYFGEGSWLTVV.

This rearrangement joins TRBV28 to TRBJ2-1, with 12 nucleotides matching TRBD2. The CDR3 is 15 amino acids. Trimming removed 5 bases from V and 8 bases from J; junction bases left unmatched: 7. Germline V lookup: CDR1 MDHEN, CDR2 SYDVKM. CDR3 residues: CASSATSGGRDEQFF. CDR3 in DNA: TGTGCCAGCAGTGCGACTAGCGGGGGTAGAGATGAGCAGTTCTTC.

This chain uses TRBV11-2 with TRBJ2-1; the D is unclear. Between the trimmed V and J ends, which lost 1 base and 1 base, there was a span of 8 bases. CDR3 length: 15 amino acids. CDR1 SGHAT and CDR2 FQNNGV come from the germline V gene. DNA of the CDR3: TGTGCCAGCAGCTTAGGGGCAGGTTCCTACAATGAGCAGTTCTTC. As protein: CASSLGAGSYNEQFF.

The chain employs TRBV7-2 and TRBJ1-1; no clear D gene. Looked up from germline, CDR1 is SGHTA and CDR2 is FQGNSA. CDR3 length: 15 amino acids. The V gene lost 7 bases and the J gene lost 2 bases, with 17 bases spanning the gap. The CDR3 sequence: CASTQATQLNTEAFF. The DNA for the CDR3 is TGTGCCAGCACCCAGGCTACACAGCTCAACACTGAAGCTTTCTTT.

The rearrangement links TRBV28 to TRBJ2-3; TRBD1 matches at 7 bases. The germline V gene encodes CDR1 MDHEN and CDR2 SYDVKM. CDR3 size: 16 residues. V shed 5 bases and J 2 bases; nucleotides not matched to a gene: 10. CDR3 loop: CASSPLGQPNTDTQYF. In nucleotides, the CDR3 is TGTGCCAGCAGTCCCTTGGGACAGCCTAACACAGATACGCAGTATTTT.

The rearrangement uses TRBV28 and TRBJ2-7; D perhaps matches TRBD2 (5 bases). The CDR3 totals 15 residues. Germline-derived CDR1 and CDR2 are MDHEN and SYDVKM. Between the trimmed V and J ends, which lost 1 base and 0 bases, there was a span of 10 bases. For the CDR3, the DNA is TGTGCCAGCAGTTTATTAGGACTCAGCTCCTACGAGCAGTACTTC. It specifies CASSLLGLSSYEQYF.

V gene TRBV19 combines with J gene TRBJ1-5; tentatively, D is TRBD1 (5 bases). The CDR3 has 13 amino acids. The V end lost 6 bases, the J end lost 1 base, and 7 bases lay between the germline ends. Per germline, CDR1 LNHDA and CDR2 SQIVND (reference sequence). As DNA, the CDR3 is TGTGCCAGTAGATGGACAAGCAATCAGCCCCAGCATTTT. Translated, it gives CASRWTSNQPQHF.

V is TRBV28 and J is TRBJ2-1; tentatively, D is TRBD1 (5 bases). This CDR3 is 16 amino acids long. V was clipped by 0 bases and J by 4 bases, with 13 bases between them. The V gene's germline CDR1 is MDHEN and CDR2 SYDVKM. The CDR3 spells CASSLWQGVSYNEQFF. CDR3 in DNA: TGTGCCAGCAGTTTATGGCAAGGGGTGTCATACAATGAGCAGTTCTTC. Drawing the rest from reference TRBV28 and TRBJ2-1, the complete variable domain is DVKVTQSSRYLVKRTGEKVFLECVQDMDHENMFWYRQDPGLGLRLIYFSYDVKMKEKGDIPEGYSVSREKKERFSLILESASTNQTSMYLCASSLWQGVSYNEQFFGPGTRLTVL.

The V and J genes are TRBV5-6 and TRBJ1-4, with D possibly matching TRBD1 (5 bases). Per the germline V gene, CDR1 is SGHDT and CDR2 is YYEEEE. V was pared by 2 bases and J by 7 bases, with 12 bases between. This CDR3 has 14 amino acids. The CDR3 nucleotides read TGTGCCAGCAGCTTTCTCCAGGGTGGTGAAAAACTGTTTTTT. Translation gives CASSFLQGGEKLFF.

The chain has TRBV7-6 and TRBJ2-3; 11 bases map to TRBD2. Trimming at V came to 1 base and at J to 2 bases, leaving 2 bases not matched to a gene. The CDR3 has 16 residues. The germline gives CDR1 SGHVS, CDR2 FNYEAQ. The DNA for the CDR3 is TGTGCCAGCAGCTTAGTTAGCGGGGGGGCCACAGATACGCAGTATTTT. Translating it yields CASSLVSGGATDTQYF.

This rearrangement joins TRBV5-8 to TRBJ2-2, with D perhaps matching TRBD2 (6 bases). From germline, CDR1 is SGHTS and CDR2 YDEGEE. This CDR3 has 17 amino acids. V was pared by 4 bases and J by 4 bases, with 20 bases between. The CDR3 sequence is CASSPGLLAPVTGELFF. Here the CDR3 DNA reads TGTGCCAGCAGCCCGGGACTCCTGGCACCGGTCACCGGGGAGCTGTTTTTT.

The J gene is TRBJ2-3, the V gene TRBV6-4; D not resolved. This CDR3 spans 13 amino acids. Germline assignment: CDR1 MRHNA and CDR2 SNTAGT. V gave up 5 bases and J gave up 2 bases, with 8 bases separating them. This CDR3 is CASSLRSTDTQYF. CDR3 coding DNA: TGTGCCAGCAGTCTACGTTCCACAGATACGCAGTATTTT.

J is TRBJ2-1 and V is TRBV15; 9 bases agree with TRBD2. V lost 0 bases to trimming and J lost 4 bases; unmatched junction nucleotides: 7. CDR1 and CDR2 from the germline V gene are LNHNV and YYDKDF (reference sequence). The CDR3 is made up of 17 amino acids. CDR3: CATSRDLERGAYNEQFF. CDR3 bases: TGTGCCACCAGCAGAGATCTGGAGCGGGGGGCTTACAATGAGCAGTTCTTC.

V gene TRBV11-2 combines with J gene TRBJ2-1; possible D gene TRBD2, 6 bases. Per the germline V gene, CDR1 is SGHAT and CDR2 is FQNNGV. V was cut by 1 base and J by 3 bases, with 7 bases left in between. CDR3 length: 14 amino acids. The CDR3 is CASSLAGVYNEQFF. The CDR3 nucleotides read TGTGCCAGCAGCTTAGCGGGGGTCTACAATGAGCAGTTCTTC.

In its sample, this clone was seen once. For the CDR3, the DNA is TGTGCCAGCAGTGTACTCACAGATACGCAGTATTTT. It is translated as CASSVLTDTQYF. The gene calls are TRBV6-1 and TRBJ2-3; D uncertain. V lost 4 bases to trimming and J lost 2 bases, with 4 bases between them. Germline V gene sequence: CDR1 MNHNS, CDR2 SASEGT. The CDR3 totals 12 residues.

V is TRBV2 and J is TRBJ1-4, with D maybe TRBD1 (6 bases). The V and J ends lost 6 bases and 5 bases respectively, with 13 bases between them. The germline V gene has CDR1 SNHLY and CDR2 FYNNEI. The CDR3 sequence is 14 residues long. The CDR3 DNA follows: TGTGCCAGCAGCTATGACAGGCGGAATGAAAAACTGTTTTTT. This gives the protein CASSYDRRNEKLFF.

The V and J genes are TRBV21-1 and TRBJ2-5; the D segment call TRBD1 is taken from the table without a DNA check. TRBV21-1 is annotated as a pseudogene. This CDR3 has 15 residues. The CDR3 reads CASSNPKGSRETQYF. The DNA of the CDR3 is TGTGCCAGCAGCAATCCGAAGGGGTCGCGAGAGACCCAGTACTTC.

This chain connects TRBV6-4 to TRBJ2-1; 12 bases match TRBD2. CDR3 length equals 15 residues. CDR1 and CDR2 from the germline V gene are MRHNA and SNTAGT. Trimming at V came to 7 bases and at J to 10 bases, leaving 11 bases not matched to a gene. The CDR3 here is CASMPSSGGAGEQFF. CDR3 DNA: TGTGCCAGCATGCCTTCTAGCGGGGGGGCGGGAGAGCAGTTCTTC.

This sequence joins TRBV4-3 and TRBJ2-7; TRBD2 matches 8 bases. Germline V gene data show CDR1 as LGHNA and CDR2 as YSLEER. CDR3 length: 15 residues. V shed 4 bases and J 0 bases; nucleotides not matched to a gene: 5. CDR3 nucleotide sequence: TGCGCCAGCAGCCTTAGCGGGGTAAGCTCCTACGAGCAGTACTTC. Amino acid sequence: CASSLSGVSSYEQYF.

The rearrangement joins TRBV7-8 to TRBJ1-5; D gene uncertain. Trimming cost V 1 base and J 0 bases, with 10 bases left between them. The CDR3 has 16 residues. Germline V gene lookup returns CDR1 SGHVS and CDR2 FQNEAQ. The CDR3 reads CASSLGSGYSNQPQHF. CDR3 coding DNA: TGTGCCAGCAGCTTAGGCTCGGGGTATAGCAATCAGCCCCAGCATTTT.

DNA for the CDR3: TGTGCCAGCAGCTTAGAGGGACTAGCGGGAGGTACGCAGTATTTT. Its translation is CASSLEGLAGGTQYF. The J gene is TRBJ2-3, the V gene TRBV7-2; 15 bases line up with TRBD2. Germline V lookup: CDR1 SGHTA, CDR2 FQGNSA. The ends lost 1 base at V and 8 bases at J; junction bases unmatched: 1. The length of the CDR3 is 15 residues.

The rearrangement links TRBV5-5 to TRBJ2-7, with TRBD2 matching 8 bases. This CDR3 has 15 amino acids. Germline trimming cut 4 bases from V and 0 bases from J; bases unmatched to any gene: 6. CDR1 and CDR2 (germline): SGHKS, YYEKEE (reference sequence). The CDR3 bases are TGTGCCAGCAGCCCGGGAGGGGCCTTCTCCTACGAGCAGTACTTC. It is translated as CASSPGGAFSYEQYF.

The chain joins TRBV2 to TRBJ1-5; perhaps TRBD1 as D (6 bases). V was pared by 4 bases and J by 4 bases, with 14 bases between. The germline gives CDR1 SNHLY, CDR2 FYNNEI. The CDR3 is 15 residues long. The CDR3 sequence: CASSGEGGKNQPQHF. The CDR3 nucleotides are TGTGCCAGCAGTGGGGAGGGGGGTAAGAATCAGCCCCAGCATTTT.

The CDR3 DNA is TGCGCCAGCAGCCAGGGACAGGGGGACACCGGGGAGCTGTTTTTT. It codes for CASSQGQGDTGELFF. V usage is TRBV5-1 and J usage is TRBJ2-2; TRBD1 agrees at 11 bases. The germline V gene has CDR1 SGHRS and CDR2 YFSETQ. The CDR3 has 15 residues. The J segment lost 3 bases and the V segment lost 4 bases, leaving 2 bases of the junction unmatched.

The chain recombines TRBV5-4 with TRBJ2-7; 8 bases line up with TRBD1. The V gene end was trimmed by 5 bases and the J gene end by 3 bases; junction bases not matched to a gene: 4. The germline gives CDR1 SGHNT, CDR2 YYREEE (reference sequence). This CDR3 region has 13 residues. The chain's CDR3 is CASSYGQGYEQYF. The CDR3 DNA sequence: TGTGCCAGCAGTTACGGACAGGGCTACGAGCAGTACTTC.

The genes are TRBV19 and TRBJ1-6; possible D gene TRBD1, 5 bases. The V end was cut by 9 bases, the J end by 9 bases, with 24 bases between. The CDR3 length is 16 residues. Germline V gives CDR1 LNHDA, CDR2 SQIVND (reference sequence). This chain's CDR3 is CASRVQAGSALSPLHF. The CDR3 nucleotides read TGTGCCAGCAGAGTACAGGCGGGAAGTGCCCTTTCACCCCTCCACTTT. The whole variable domain, remainder taken from reference TRBV19 and TRBJ1-6, is DGGITQSPKYLFRKEGQNVTLSCEQNLNHDAMYWYRQDPGQGLRLIYYSQIVNDFQKGDIAEGYSVSREKKESFPLTVTSAQKNPTAFYLCASRVQAGSALSPLHFGNGTRLTVT.

V usage is TRBV15 and J usage is TRBJ2-5, with 8 positions matching TRBD2. CDR1 LNHNV and CDR2 YYDKDF come from the germline V gene (reference sequence). This CDR3 has 14 amino acids. V was clipped by 0 bases and J by 9 bases; unmatched bases: 6. The CDR3 loop reads CATSRDRRGEAQYF. CDR3 nucleotides: TGTGCCACCAGCAGAGATCGGCGGGGGGAGGCCCAGTACTTC.